Listed below are T cell receptor beta chains from one sample, sequenced in a study of blood T cell repertoires in COVID-19. Produced via immunoSEQ multiplex PCR; TCRdb's table is partial and in-frame only. Of about 200,000 clones listed, more than 85% were seen once; the top ten hold roughly 0.69%. Source material: peripheral blood. These receptors were collected from a man aged 35-49 years with acute or convalescent COVID-19. Each CDR3 is given with its conserved first and last residue.

J gene: TRBJ1-4
V gene: TRBV5-5
CDR3 length: 14
CDR3 protein: CASSLGTGPEKLFF

J gene: TRBJ2-5
V gene: TRBV7-9
CDR3 length: 15
CDR3 protein: CASSLIQGLVETQYF

J gene: TRBJ1-4
V gene: TRBV6-5
CDR3 length: 13
CDR3 protein: CASEASTNEKLFF

J gene: TRBJ2-7
V gene: TRBV4-1
CDR3 length: 15
CDR3 protein: CASSQEKGGFYEQYF

J gene: TRBJ1-2
V gene: TRBV5-4
CDR3 length: 14
CDR3 protein: CASSWSRSSYGYTF

J gene: TRBJ2-3
V gene: TRBV7-3
CDR3 length: 15
CDR3 protein: CASSKGLADTDTQYF

J gene: TRBJ2-7
V gene: TRBV30
CDR3 length: 14
CDR3 protein: CAWGEGQGSYEQYF

J gene: TRBJ1-4
V gene: TRBV19
CDR3 length: 15
CDR3 protein: CASSPSGGSNEKLFF

J gene: TRBJ2-3
V gene: TRBV5-4
CDR3 length: 17
CDR3 protein: CASRTSGGLAATDTQYF

J gene: TRBJ2-5
V gene: TRBV3-1/TRBV3-2
CDR3 length: 17
CDR3 protein: CASSQVLGLEGGETQYF

J gene: TRBJ2-2
V gene: TRBV10-3
CDR3 length: 14
CDR3 protein: CAISDRSNTGELFF

J gene: TRBJ2-7
V gene: TRBV6-5
CDR3 length: 15
CDR3 protein: CASRVPASGAYEQYF

J gene: TRBJ1-3
V gene: TRBV19
CDR3 length: 16
CDR3 protein: CASSPSPGFSGNTIYF

J gene: TRBJ2-1
V gene: TRBV10-3
CDR3 length: 17
CDR3 protein: CAIKKKLDSTKDNEQFF

J gene: TRBJ1-3
V gene: TRBV19
CDR3 length: 16
CDR3 protein: CASSMMWGVLSNTIYF

J gene: TRBJ1-2
V gene: TRBV5-5
CDR3 length: 14
CDR3 protein: CASSSGTGNYGYTF

J gene: TRBJ2-7
V gene: TRBV7-9
CDR3 length: 12
CDR3 protein: CASSLVVYEQYF

J gene: TRBJ2-2
V gene: TRBV9
CDR3 length: 14
CDR3 protein: CASSVGAGTGELFF

J gene: TRBJ1-5
V gene: TRBV25-1
CDR3 length: 15
CDR3 protein: CASSGPGGSNQPQHF

J gene: TRBJ2-7
V gene: TRBV6-6
CDR3 length: 13
CDR3 protein: CASRSTDPYEQYF

J gene: TRBJ1-2
V gene: TRBV6-2/TRBV6-3
CDR3 length: 14
CDR3 protein: CASSYIIGGAGYTF

J gene: TRBJ1-1
V gene: TRBV9
CDR3 length: 16
CDR3 protein: CASSARTGVVNTEAFF

J gene: TRBJ2-1
V gene: TRBV27
CDR3 length: 12
CDR3 protein: CASGTSYNEQFF

J gene: TRBJ1-2
V gene: TRBV7-9
CDR3 length: 13
CDR3 protein: CASSLANNYGYTF

J gene: TRBJ1-2
V gene: TRBV5-1
CDR3 length: 14
CDR3 protein: CASSFLEGGYGYTF

J gene: TRBJ2-5
V gene: TRBV5-4
CDR3 length: 14
CDR3 protein: CASSFRQGVETQYF

J gene: TRBJ1-5
V gene: TRBV19
CDR3 length: 14
CDR3 protein: CASREVRGVQPQHF

J gene: TRBJ1-1
V gene: TRBV6-5
CDR3 length: 15
CDR3 protein: CASSYGQGLNTEAFF

J gene: TRBJ1-1
V gene: TRBV20-1
CDR3 length: 11
CDR3 protein: CSAPRGTEAFF

J gene: TRBJ2-5
V gene: TRBV3-1/TRBV3-2
CDR3 length: 12
CDR3 protein: CASEGRGETQYF

J gene: TRBJ2-7
V gene: TRBV21-1
CDR3 length: 15
CDR3 protein: CASSKEASGSYEQYF

J gene: TRBJ2-1
V gene: TRBV6-5
CDR3 length: 13
CDR3 protein: CASRLQGRNEQFF

J gene: TRBJ1-5
V gene: TRBV21-1
CDR3 length: 17
CDR3 protein: CASSKGIRRRSNQPQHF

J gene: TRBJ1-5
V gene: TRBV19
CDR3 length: 18
CDR3 protein: CASSRSPRTGDSNQPQHF

J gene: TRBJ1-1
V gene: TRBV19
CDR3 length: 14
CDR3 protein: CASSPRTLNTEAFF

J gene: TRBJ1-5
V gene: TRBV23-1
CDR3 length: 16
CDR3 protein: CASSQSVPYSNQPQHF

J gene: TRBJ2-7
V gene: TRBV7-2
CDR3 length: 14
CDR3 protein: CASSPLLTSYEQYF

J gene: TRBJ2-2
V gene: TRBV28
CDR3 length: 13
CDR3 protein: CASRLPQLGELFF

J gene: TRBJ2-5
V gene: TRBV3-1/TRBV3-2
CDR3 length: 13
CDR3 protein: CASSQSGGETQYF

J gene: TRBJ1-1
V gene: TRBV6-5
CDR3 length: 14
CDR3 protein: CASSYRGGDTEAFF

J gene: TRBJ1-2
V gene: TRBV5-4
CDR3 length: 14
CDR3 protein: CASSTAGGLYGYTF

J gene: TRBJ2-7
V gene: TRBV7-9
CDR3 length: 14
CDR3 protein: CASSPVGQTYEQYF

J gene: TRBJ1-2
V gene: TRBV11-2
CDR3 length: 13
CDR3 protein: CASSFGPDNGYTF

J gene: TRBJ2-7
V gene: TRBV11-2
CDR3 length: 13
CDR3 protein: CASRGTNAYEQYF

J gene: TRBJ1-2
V gene: TRBV19
CDR3 length: 15
CDR3 protein: CASSVPGQTLRGYTF

J gene: TRBJ2-7
V gene: TRBV4-1
CDR3 length: 14
CDR3 protein: CASSRWRQTYEQYF

J gene: TRBJ2-3
V gene: TRBV24-1
CDR3 length: 21
CDR3 protein: CATSDFKGVGQGPGATDTQYF

J gene: TRBJ1-1
V gene: TRBV19
CDR3 length: 16
CDR3 protein: CASSIGLRQGTPEAFF

J gene: TRBJ2-3
V gene: TRBV29-1
CDR3 length: 14
CDR3 protein: CSAREGLYTDTQYF

J gene: TRBJ1-2
V gene: TRBV6-5
CDR3 length: 15
CDR3 protein: CASSFIGRLNYGYTF

J gene: TRBJ2-7
V gene: TRBV7-2
CDR3 length: 12
CDR3 protein: CASSPDLLQQYF

J gene: TRBJ2-3
V gene: TRBV24-1
CDR3 length: 14
CDR3 protein: CATSEPGKTDTQYF

J gene: TRBJ2-7
V gene: TRBV27
CDR3 length: 14
CDR3 protein: CASSLSGGSYEQYF

J gene: TRBJ1-2
V gene: TRBV5-1
CDR3 length: 14
CDR3 protein: CASSLAKGSHGYTF

J gene: TRBJ2-1
V gene: TRBV24-1
CDR3 length: 15
CDR3 protein: CATSLGAGSYNEQFF